Sequencing of this T cell receptor (beta chain) was carried out in a study of T cell repertoires in cytomegalovirus infection. Whole-study results and caveats: The ex vivo response showed dominance by HLA-C-restricted CMV-specific TCR beta clonotypes. The cumulative frequency of public TCR beta families distinguished individuals who carried CMV together with the relevant HLA.

Germline CDR1 DFQATT, CDR2 SNEGSKA (reference sequence). The CDR3 contains 12 residues. V lost 2 bases, J lost 8 bases, and 13 bases lay in between. TCRdb fed the reads into MiXCR, producing one record per CDR3 protein. This sample has roughly 150,000 distinct CDR3 sequences, with 32% found just once. At least ten counts were recorded for this clonotype. Antigen specificity is unknown. The chain couples TRBV20-1 to TRBJ2-7, with D unresolved. The sequence came from a human donor in good health (CMV status not recorded). Some clones in this sample may be carry-over from other donors' samples. The starting material was CD8+ T cells from cultured PBMCs, obtained from culture after CMV antigen stimulation. The CDR3 loop reads CSARPVSHQQYF. The CDR3 DNA reads as TGCAGTGCTAGACCCGTCTCGCACCAGCAGTACTTC.